Each of the 5 T cell receptor beta chains below was sequenced from the same sample in a study of siplizumab effects on memory and regulatory T cells. Profiling relied on immunoSEQ multiplex PCR, and the TCRdb table lists in-frame clones only, not all of them. The table includes around 83,000 clones, 90% detected once. Sequencing used CD4+ T cells sorted from blood. These receptors were taken from a human donor in good health.

The V gene is TRBV6-5, the J gene TRBJ2-6; D remains unclear. This CDR3 region has 14 residues. CDR1 is MNHEY, CDR2 SVGAGI, per germline. Trimming removed 10 bases from V and 0 bases from J, with 10 bases in between. The CDR3 loop reads CATLLSSGANVLTF. The CDR3 region has the DNA TGTGCCACCTTACTCTCCTCTGGGGCCAACGTCCTGACTTTC.

The sample holds a few counts of this clone. The chain couples TRBV19 to TRBJ1-2, with 7 bases that match TRBD1. Germline-derived CDR1 and CDR2 are LNHDA and SQIVND (reference sequence). With 4 bases clipped from V and 2 bases from J, the junction kept 4 bases outside the gene matches. The CDR3 is 14 amino acids. DNA for the CDR3: TGTGCCAGTAGTACGGGGGGACAGAACTATGGCTACACCTTC. Translated: CASSTGGQNYGYTF.

The rearrangement uses TRBV21-1 and TRBJ2-6; the D call of TRBD2 is as the table states it, not checked on the DNA. TRBV21-1 is a known pseudogene. The CDR3 spans 16 residues. This CDR3 is CASSNPGINGANVLTF. In nucleotides, the CDR3 is TGTGCCAGCAGCAACCCCGGGATCAACGGGGCCAACGTCCTGACTTTC.

This chain connects TRBV20-1 to TRBJ1-2, with D uncertain. CDR3 size: 11 residues. The V and J ends lost 3 bases and 7 bases respectively, with 9 bases between them. Germline loops: CDR1 DFQATT, CDR2 SNEGSKA (reference sequence). CDR3 loop: CSASKDGGYTF. The CDR3 DNA reads as TGCAGTGCTAGTAAGGACGGTGGCTACACCTTC.

This chain connects TRBV19 to TRBJ1-4, with D possibly being TRBD1 (6 bases). CDR3 size: 16 residues. The V end lost 3 bases, the J end lost 4 bases, and 15 bases lay between the germline ends. Germline V gene sequence: CDR1 LNHDA, CDR2 SQIVND (reference sequence). The CDR3 DNA sequence: TGTGCCAGTAGTATTTCGGGGGCGCAAAATAATGAAAAACTGTTTTTT. It codes for CASSISGAQNNEKLFF.